This T cell receptor (beta chain) was sequenced in a study of OX40 agonist ivuxolimab in advanced cancers. Study summary: Past anti-PD-1, anti-PD-L1 or anti-CTLA-4 therapy was accepted, and roughly 40% had received some.

Profiled with immunoSEQ multiplex PCR; TCRdb holds only in-frame clones, not every one. In the table there are about 77,000 clones, around 86% of which are singletons. The material was CD4+ or CD8+ T cells sorted from blood, obtained in a trial of the OX40 agonist ivuxolimab. The sequence was collected from an adult with an advanced solid tumor such as melanoma, head and neck, liver or kidney cancer.

Written as DNA, the CDR3 is TGCGCCAGCAGTCAATCAATATCCGAGACAGGGGGTAACCTGGGCTCCTACGAGCAGTACTTC. Encoded protein: CASSQSISETGGNLGSYEQYF. The chain is built from TRBV23-1 and TRBJ2-7, with TRBD1 matching 9 bases. TRBV23-1 is known as an ORF, though its function is uncertain. V shed 0 bases, J shed 0 bases, and the junction held 18 bases outside the gene matches. The CDR3 has 21 residues.